One T cell receptor (beta chain) is described in this entry. Its antigen remains unidentified. V shed 4 bases and J shed 1 base, with 10 bases lying between them. The germline CDR1 and CDR2 sequences are MRHNA and SNTAGT. This CDR3 is built from 14 residues. This specimen belongs to a study of Siglec-9 on CD8 T cells in melanoma. General observations from the study: An effector memory CD8+ subset marked by Siglec-9 reportedly appeared to gather in melanoma.

The table came from immunoSEQ multiplex PCR; TCRdb's copy has only in-frame clones and leaves some out. The sample consists of about 36,000 clones, 65% to 85% of them appearing once. The chain has TRBV6-4 and TRBJ1-1; TRBD1 might be the D (6 bases). This receptor was obtained from a human donor in good health. The sequencing sample was made of Siglec-9- CD8+ T cells sorted from blood. The CDR3 sequence: CASSVTGENTEAFF. The CDR3 DNA reads TGTGCCAGCAGTGTGACAGGTGAGAACACTGAAGCTTTCTTT.